This T cell receptor beta chain was profiled in a study of control samples from healthy donors and cancer patients. Only in-frame clones appear in the TCRdb table, and some are missing; sequencing was by immunoSEQ multiplex PCR. This sample has over 150,000 clones; roughly 94% occur once, and the top ten carry 14%. Trimming took 2 bases from V and 5 from J, leaving 15 bases between them. The germline V gene has CDR1 GTSNPN and CDR2 SVGIG (reference sequence). The CDR3 runs 14 residues. This receptor was taken from a man in his 60s with colorectal cancer. The sequenced sample was PBMCs. V usage is TRBV30 and J usage is TRBJ1-1; D possibly corresponds to TRBD1 (5 bases). CDR3 protein: CAWSPLEGQTEAFF. The CDR3 nucleotides are TGTGCCTGGAGTCCCCTAGAGGGGCAGACTGAAGCTTTCTTT.